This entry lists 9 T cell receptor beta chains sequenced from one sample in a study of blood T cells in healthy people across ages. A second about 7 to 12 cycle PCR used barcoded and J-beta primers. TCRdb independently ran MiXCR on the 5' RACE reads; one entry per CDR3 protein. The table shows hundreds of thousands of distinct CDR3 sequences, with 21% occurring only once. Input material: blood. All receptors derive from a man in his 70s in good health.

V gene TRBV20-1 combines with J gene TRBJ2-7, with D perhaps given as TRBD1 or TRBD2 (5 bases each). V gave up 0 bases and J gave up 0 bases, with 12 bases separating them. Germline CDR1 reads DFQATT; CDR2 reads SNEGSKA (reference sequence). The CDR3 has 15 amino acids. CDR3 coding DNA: TGCAGTGCTAGAGATGGGGCGGGCCGCTCCTACGAGCAGTACTTC. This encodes CSARDGAGRSYEQYF.

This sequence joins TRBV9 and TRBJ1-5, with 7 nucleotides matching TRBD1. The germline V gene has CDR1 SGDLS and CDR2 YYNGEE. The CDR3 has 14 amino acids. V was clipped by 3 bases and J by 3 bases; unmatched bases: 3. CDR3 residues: CASSGTGNNQPQHF. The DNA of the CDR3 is TGTGCCAGCAGCGGGACAGGCAACAATCAGCCCCAGCATTTT.

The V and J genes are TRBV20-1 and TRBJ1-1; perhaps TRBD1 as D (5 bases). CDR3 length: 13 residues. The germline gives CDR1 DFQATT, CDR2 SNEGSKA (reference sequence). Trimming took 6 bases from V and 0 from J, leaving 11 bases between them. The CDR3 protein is CSAPRGLNTEAFF. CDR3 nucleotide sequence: TGCAGTGCCCCGAGGGGCCTGAACACTGAAGCTTTCTTT.

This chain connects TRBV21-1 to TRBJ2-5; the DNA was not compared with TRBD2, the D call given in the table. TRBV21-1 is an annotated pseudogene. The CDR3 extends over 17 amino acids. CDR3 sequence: CASTKTGLAWTKETQYF. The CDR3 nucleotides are TGTGCCAGCACAAAGACGGGACTAGCGTGGACTAAAGAGACCCAGTACTTC.

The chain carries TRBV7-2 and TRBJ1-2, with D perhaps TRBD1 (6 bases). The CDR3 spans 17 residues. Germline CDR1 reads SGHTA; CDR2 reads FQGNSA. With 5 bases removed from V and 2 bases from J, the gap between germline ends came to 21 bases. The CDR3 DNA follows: TGTGCCAGCAGCCCCCCCAGTGGCGCAGGGGCGAACTATGGCTACACCTTC. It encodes CASSPPSGAGANYGYTF.

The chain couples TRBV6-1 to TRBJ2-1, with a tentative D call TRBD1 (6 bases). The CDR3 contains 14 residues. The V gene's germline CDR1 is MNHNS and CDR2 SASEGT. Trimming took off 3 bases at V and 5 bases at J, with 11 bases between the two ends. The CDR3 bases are TGTGCCAGCAGTGACAGGGGTAAAGACAATGAGCAGTTCTTC. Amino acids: CASSDRGKDNEQFF.

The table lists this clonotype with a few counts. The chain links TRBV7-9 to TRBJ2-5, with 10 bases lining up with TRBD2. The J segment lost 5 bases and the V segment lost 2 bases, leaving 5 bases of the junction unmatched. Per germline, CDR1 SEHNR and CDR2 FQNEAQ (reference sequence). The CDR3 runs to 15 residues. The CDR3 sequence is CASSLLAGVGETQYF. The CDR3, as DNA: TGTGCCAGCAGCTTACTAGCGGGAGTTGGGGAGACCCAGTACTTC.

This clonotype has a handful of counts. This chain's CDR3 is CASSQEGGPYNEQFF. In DNA form, the CDR3 reads TGTGCCAGCAGTCAGGAGGGAGGTCCCTACAATGAGCAGTTCTTC. The chain couples TRBV6-2 or TRBV6-3 to TRBJ2-1; D is perhaps TRBD2 (6 bases). This CDR3 is 15 amino acids long. CDR1 and CDR2 from the germline V gene are MNHEY and SVGEGT. The V and J ends lost 5 bases and 2 bases respectively, with 13 bases between them.

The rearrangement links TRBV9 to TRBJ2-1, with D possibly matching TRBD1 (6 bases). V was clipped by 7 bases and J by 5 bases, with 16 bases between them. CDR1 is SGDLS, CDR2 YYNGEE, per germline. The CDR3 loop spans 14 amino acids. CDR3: CASGGEPTHNEQFF. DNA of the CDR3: TGTGCCAGCGGGGGCGAACCCACACACAATGAGCAGTTCTTC.